One T cell receptor (beta chain) is described in this entry. Repertoires were generated with immunoSEQ multiplex PCR, while TCRdb's copy carries only in-frame clones and drops some. The table has about 750,000 clones, around 92% seen once. Trimming stripped 5 bases from V and 0 bases from J, with 14 bases between. The CDR3 length is 15 residues. The V gene's germline CDR1 is SEHNR and CDR2 FQNEAQ (reference sequence). Terminally differentiated effector memory CD45RA+ cells were left out of the naive CD8 fraction, which was CD45RO-negative and positively selected for CCR7. The record originates from a study of shared clonotypes between healthy human individuals.

The receptor was derived from a man aged 25 to 40 in good health. The sample comprised naive CD8+ T cells sorted from blood. This chain connects TRBV7-9 to TRBJ2-7, with D possibly being TRBD2 (5 bases). The CDR3: CASSGELAPSYEQYF. The DNA of the CDR3 is TGTGCCAGCAGCGGGGAGTTGGCCCCCTCCTACGAGCAGTACTTC.